This T cell receptor (beta chain) was captured in a study of Ad26.COV2.S vaccination and SARS-CoV-2 variants. V was pared by 6 bases and J by 10 bases, with 9 bases of the junction left unmatched. From germline, CDR1 is MNHEY and CDR2 SVGAGI. The CDR3 consists of 13 residues. TCRdb's copy holds only in-frame clones and misses some; the assay was immunoSEQ multiplex PCR. The profile shows over 200,000 clones, roughly 90% of them singletons. Treatment reported: 15 to 20 received Ad26.COV2.S at low or high dose, single or two shots; roughly 5 received placebo; per-sample allocation not given. Sampling occurred on day 63 after the first vaccine or placebo injection.

The chain is built from TRBV6-5 and TRBJ1-1; 9 nucleotides agree with TRBD1. The source material was peripheral blood, sampled in a trial of Ad26.COV2.S vaccine versus placebo. The source of this sequence is a person aged 18-60 years who received the Ad26.COV2.S COVID-19 vaccine or a placebo. CDR3 nucleotide sequence: TGTGCCAGCAGCACCGGGACAGGGAGGGGAGCTTTCTTT. Its protein is CASSTGTGRGAFF.